A single sample gave rise to the 14 T cell receptor beta chains below, sequenced in a study of OX40 agonist ivuxolimab in advanced cancers. Only in-frame clones appear in the TCRdb table, and some are missing; sequencing was by immunoSEQ multiplex PCR. In the table there are some 100,000 clones, approximately 80% of which are singletons. The source was CD4+ or CD8+ T cells sorted from blood, collected in a trial of the OX40 agonist ivuxolimab. The source is an adult with an advanced solid tumor such as melanoma, head and neck, liver or kidney cancer.

The rearrangement uses TRBV11-2 and TRBJ2-3; D unresolved. Germline CDR1 reads SGHAT; CDR2 reads FQNNGV. V was trimmed by 0 bases and J by 9 bases, leaving 16 bases between them. The CDR3 length is 15 residues. Here the CDR3 reads CASSLDQSGAQTQYF. The CDR3 DNA is TGTGCCAGCAGCTTAGATCAGTCAGGAGCCCAAACGCAGTATTTT.

The chain has TRBV7-3 and TRBJ2-2; possible D gene TRBD2, 7 bases. The germline V gene encodes CDR1 SGHTA and CDR2 FQGTGA. CDR3 size: 18 residues. V lost 5 bases to trimming and J lost 4 bases, with 23 bases between them. CDR3 sequence reads: CASSPSPGGRAGTGELFF. In DNA form, the CDR3 reads TGTGCCAGCAGCCCTTCTCCCGGGGGGCGAGCGGGCACCGGGGAGCTGTTTTTT.

The V and J genes are TRBV2 and TRBJ2-1; D is unclear. This CDR3 has 11 residues. Germline V CDR1 and CDR2: SNHLY, FYNNEI. V lost 4 bases to trimming and J lost 6 bases, with 4 bases between them. As DNA, the CDR3 is TGTGCCAGCAGTGGCGCCAATGAGCAGTTCTTC. As protein: CASSGANEQFF.

This chain joins TRBV6-5 and TRBJ1-2, with TRBD1 matching over 10 bases. Trimming removed 4 bases from V and 6 bases from J; junction bases left unmatched: 2. CDR1 and CDR2 (germline): MNHEY, SVGAGI. The CDR3 length is 13 residues. In DNA form, the CDR3 reads TGTGCCAGCAGTTGGACAGGGGGAAATGGCTACACCTTC. It specifies CASSWTGGNGYTF.

This chain links TRBV5-6 with TRBJ2-3; D ambiguous. V was cut by 1 base and J by 1 base, with 13 bases left in between. CDR1 is SGHDT and CDR2 is YYEEEE in the germline V gene. The length of the CDR3 is 16 residues. The chain's CDR3 is CASSLLPVLGTDTQYF. CDR3 bases: TGTGCCAGCAGCTTGCTGCCGGTCTTGGGCACAGATACGCAGTATTTT.

The chain recombines TRBV9 with TRBJ1-1; D remains unclear. Looked up from germline, CDR1 is SGDLS and CDR2 is YYNGEE. The CDR3 spans 13 residues. V was shortened by 0 bases and J by 6 bases, with 9 bases between the two germline ends. CDR3 nucleotide sequence: TGTGCCAGCAGCGTAGCTGAGCAATCTGAAGCTTTCTTT. It translates to CASSVAEQSEAFF. Looking up the rest from reference TRBV9 and TRBJ1-1 gives the full variable domain: DSGVTQTPKHLITATGQRVTLRCSPRSGDLSVYWYQQSLDQGLQFLIQYYNGEERAKGNILERFSAQQFPDLHSELNLSSLELGDSALYFCASSVAEQSEAFFGQGTRLTVV.

This sequence joins TRBV19 and TRBJ1-6; perhaps TRBD1 as D (6 bases). This CDR3 is 15 amino acids long. In germline, CDR1 is LNHDA, CDR2 SQIVND (reference sequence). V was trimmed by 6 bases and J by 8 bases, leaving 17 bases between them. The CDR3 bases are TGTGCCAGTAGCAACACAGGGTGGGATGATTCACCCCTCCACTTT. This translates into CASSNTGWDDSPLHF.

The V and J genes are TRBV4-3 and TRBJ1-1; D gene ambiguous. CDR3 length equals 13 residues. The germline V and J ends were trimmed by 4 bases and 0 bases, with 6 bases remaining between them. Germline CDR1 LGHNA, CDR2 YSLEER. CDR3 DNA sequence: TGCGCCAGCAGCCGAACCTTGAACACTGAAGCTTTCTTT. It encodes CASSRTLNTEAFF.

The CDR3 DNA reads TGTGCCAGCTCACCACGAGGGCTGGATGAAAAACTGTTTTTT. It yields the protein CASSPRGLDEKLFF. The chain has TRBV18 and TRBJ1-4; no definite D call. Trimming removed 1 base at V and 6 bases at J, with 9 bases between. CDR1 and CDR2 from the germline V gene are KGHSH and LQKENI. The CDR3 consists of 14 residues.

The chain is built from TRBV18 and TRBJ1-2; 9 nucleotides match TRBD1. Germline V gives CDR1 KGHSH, CDR2 LQKENI. The CDR3 is made up of 15 amino acids. V lost 3 bases to trimming and J lost 7 bases; unmatched junction nucleotides: 9. CDR3 sequence (DNA): TGTGCCAGCTCACCCATACAGGGGGCGGATCTTGGCTACACCTTC. As protein: CASSPIQGADLGYTF.

The chain uses TRBV1 and TRBJ1-2; TRBD1, as called in the table, went unchecked against the DNA. TRBV1 is a documented pseudogene. The CDR3 runs 17 residues. DNA of the CDR3: TGCACCAGCAGCCCCAAACCACCGACAGGGGCCGTTTGGGGCTACACCTTC. Protein sequence: CTSSPKPPTGAVWGYTF.

The J gene is TRBJ1-1, the V gene TRBV25-1, with D uncertain. Trimming stripped 5 bases from V and 0 bases from J, with 10 bases between. This CDR3 spans 14 amino acids. Germline V gene data show CDR1 as MGHDK and CDR2 as SYGVNS. This CDR3 reads CASSKEGMNTEAFF. The DNA of the CDR3 is TGTGCCAGCAGTAAGGAAGGAATGAACACTGAAGCTTTCTTT. Full variable domain (rest looked up from reference TRBV25-1 and TRBJ1-1): EADIYQTPRYLVIGTGKKITLECSQTMGHDKMYWYQQDPGMELHLIHYSYGVNSTEKGDLSSESTVSRIRTEHFPLTLESARPSHTSQYLCASSKEGMNTEAFFGQGTRLTVV.

This chain links TRBV2 with TRBJ1-5; D gene ambiguous. Per germline, CDR1 SNHLY and CDR2 FYNNEI. V lost 5 bases, J lost 0 bases, and 8 bases lay in between. CDR3 size: 14 residues. In DNA form, the CDR3 reads TGTGCCAGCAGTTTTTCACATAGCAATCAGCCCCAGCATTTT. Residues: CASSFSHSNQPQHF.

The chain employs TRBV7-9 and TRBJ1-1, with D tentatively TRBD1 (5 bases). V was shortened by 3 bases and J by 2 bases, with 7 bases between the two germline ends. Germline CDR1 and CDR2: SEHNR and FQNEAQ (reference sequence). The CDR3 loop spans 13 amino acids. The CDR3, as DNA: TGTGCCAGCAGCTTCCAGGGAAACACTGAAGCTTTCTTT. Amino acid sequence: CASSFQGNTEAFF.